The rows below give T cell receptor beta chains drawn from one sample of a study of blood T cell repertoires in COVID-19. The method was immunoSEQ multiplex PCR; TCRdb's version includes in-frame clones alone and lacks a portion of them. Of 70,000 or so clones listed, about 81% are singletons. The source material was peripheral blood. The receptors stem from a human donor in a cohort sampled during active COVID-19. CDR3s include the opening cysteine and the closing phenylalanine or tryptophan. The D gene is left open where the match is weak. Expanded clones are given a class, and other clones once, few, many or no size at all.

>TRBV7-6|TRBJ2-7|.|few
TGTGCCAGCAGCTCCAGATCCTACGAGCAGTACTTC
CASSSRSYEQYF
>TRBV2|TRBJ1-1|.|.
TGTGCCAGCACTTACGGGTTGGACACTGAAGCTTTCTTT
CASTYGLDTEAFF
>TRBV30|TRBJ2-5|.|.
TGTGCCTGGAGTAAAGCGGGCGGCTTCCAAGAGACCCAGTACTTC
CAWSKAGGFQETQYF
>TRBV29-1|TRBJ1-2|TRBD1|.
TGCAGCGTTTCCCGGGACAGGAACTATGGCTACACCTTC
CSVSRDRNYGYTF
>TRBV4-2|TRBJ2-7|.|.
TGTGCCAGCAGCCCAACCAACGCGGTCTCCTACGAGCAGTACTTC
CASSPTNAVSYEQYF
>TRBV11-2|TRBJ2-7|.|.
TGTGCCAGCAGCTTAGATCGGGACGAGCAGTACTTC
CASSLDRDEQYF
>TRBV18|TRBJ1-1|.|.
TGTGCCAGCTCACCACCTAAAGCGGACACTGAAGCTTTCTTT
CASSPPKADTEAFF
>TRBV5-1|TRBJ2-3|TRBD2|once
TGCGCCAGCAGCTTCTGGGCTAGCGGGGGGTCCGGGGATACGCAGTATTTT
CASSFWASGGSGDTQYF
>TRBV30|TRBJ1-5|.|.
TGTGCCTGGAGCAGGGGTAGGAATCAGCCCCAGCATTTT
CAWSRGRNQPQHF
>TRBV11-2|TRBJ2-5|.|.
TGTGCCAGCAGCAACCCGCGGGGGCGGGAGACCCAGTACTTC
CASSNPRGRETQYF
>TRBV19|TRBJ1-6|.|.
TGTGCCAGTAGTATGGGAGTGCCGCCACCCCTCCACTTT
CASSMGVPPPLHF
>TRBV5-1|TRBJ2-5|.|.
TGCGCCAGCAGCGTGGACAGTGATGGAGAGACCCAGTACTTC
CASSVDSDGETQYF
>TRBV3-1/TRBV3-2|TRBJ2-7|.|.
TGTGCCAGCAGCCAAGCCCTGACTGGCGACGAGCAGTACTTC
CASSQALTGDEQYF
>TRBV6-5|TRBJ2-7|TRBD1|once
TGTGCCAGCAGTTTAGCAGGGACAGGTCCCTACGAGCAGTACTTC
CASSLAGTGPYEQYF
>TRBV7-6|TRBJ1-3|.|.
TGTGCCAGCAGCTTAGCGGGGGGGGCGTCTGGAAACACCATATATTTT
CASSLAGGASGNTIYF
>TRBV29-1|TRBJ1-6|.|few
TGCAGCCCATGCGGTGGAGATTCACCCCTCCACTTT
CSPCGGDSPLHF
>TRBV5-1|TRBJ2-3|TRBD2|.
TGCGCCAGCAGACCCTTACCCGGGACTAACTCAGATACGCAGTATTTT
CASRPLPGTNSDTQYF
>TRBV19|TRBJ1-1|.|.
TGTGCCAGTCACAGGGCTACTGAAGCTTTCTTT
CASHRATEAFF
>TRBV20-1|TRBJ1-4|TRBD1|.
TGCAGTGCTAGTCAGGGGGCAACTAATGAAAAACTGTTTTTT
CSASQGATNEKLFF
>TRBV5-6|TRBJ2-7|.|many
TGTGCCAGCAGCTTGGGCGTCTACGAGCAGTACTTC
CASSLGVYEQYF
>TRBV5-4|TRBJ2-7|TRBD1|few
TGTGCCAGCAGCTCGACAGGGCGGAGCTCCTACGAGCAGTACTTC
CASSSTGRSSYEQYF
>TRBV5-1|TRBJ2-7|TRBD1|.
TGCGCCAGCAGCGAACCGGGACAGGGGGCGAAGCAGTACTTC
CASSEPGQGAKQYF
>TRBV7-8|TRBJ1-5|.|.
TGTGCCAGCAGCTTAAAATTAGGGGGGGCTGGGTATCAGCCCCAGCATTTT
CASSLKLGGAGYQPQHF
>TRBV19|TRBJ2-7|.|.
TGTGCCAGTAGTATGGTCGGAGGTTCTGGGTCCTACGAGCAGTACTTC
CASSMVGGSGSYEQYF
>TRBV5-1|TRBJ1-1|.|.
TGCGCCAGCAGCTTGAACAGGGAGGCTTTCTTT
CASSLNREAFF
>TRBV7-8|TRBJ2-7|TRBD1|.
TGTGCCAGCAGCTTAGCACCGACAGGGGATCGCGAGCAGTACTTC
CASSLAPTGDREQYF
>TRBV4-3|TRBJ2-5|TRBD2|medium-sized
TGCGCCAGCAGCCAAGACGGAAGGGGAGGGGAGACCCAGTACTTC
CASSQDGRGGETQYF
>TRBV5-8|TRBJ2-7|.|.
TGTGCCAGCAGCTCCACCTACGAGCAGTACTTC
CASSSTYEQYF
>TRBV7-9|TRBJ2-7|TRBD1|.
TGTGCCAGCAGCAGCCTTGGGACAGGGGTCTCCTACGAGCAGTACTTC
CASSSLGTGVSYEQYF
>TRBV12-3/TRBV12-4|TRBJ2-7|.|.
TGTGCCAGCAGCCCCGGGGAGGCCTACGAGCAGTACTTC
CASSPGEAYEQYF
>TRBV2|TRBJ2-7|.|.
TGTGCCAGCTCTAGGACGTGGGACACCGGGAACGAGCAGTACTTC
CASSRTWDTGNEQYF
>TRBV18|TRBJ2-5|.|once
TGTGCCAGCTCACCATCAGGGTCAGAGACCCAGTACTTC
CASSPSGSETQYF
>TRBV9|TRBJ1-1|.|.
TGTGCCAGCAGCGTGGACAACAGGGAATTGAACACTGAAGCTTTCTTT
CASSVDNRELNTEAFF
>TRBV6-6|TRBJ2-5|TRBD1|.
TGTGCCAGCAGTCGAGGACAGGGCTTGGAGACCCAGTACTTC
CASSRGQGLETQYF
>TRBV30|TRBJ1-5|.|.
TGTGCCTGGAGTGTAGCAGGGGATCAGCCCCAGCATTTT
CAWSVAGDQPQHF
>TRBV6-5|TRBJ2-7|TRBD2|.
TGTGCCAGCAGTCGTATAGCGGGGAACTCCTACGAGCAGTACTTC
CASSRIAGNSYEQYF
>TRBV25-1|TRBJ2-7|.|.
TGTGCCAGCAGCCCTGAAGGGAGGACAGGAGGCGAGCAGTACTTC
CASSPEGRTGGEQYF
>TRBV6-2/TRBV6-3|TRBJ2-7|.|.
TGTGCCAGCAGTTCTAGTAACAGGGCCTACGAGCAGTACTTC
CASSSSNRAYEQYF
>TRBV19|TRBJ1-1|TRBD1|.
TGTGCCAGTACCCCAGGAGGGTGGACAGGCCTTAACACTGAAGCTTTCTTT
CASTPGGWTGLNTEAFF
>TRBV15|TRBJ1-1|.|.
TGTGCCACCAGCAGAGGACTGACGAACACTGAAGCTTTCTTT
CATSRGLTNTEAFF
>TRBV4-2|TRBJ2-7|.|.
TGTGCCAGCAGCCAAGAGAGGGTTTCGGGGGTGAGCTCCTACGAGCAGTACTTC
CASSQERVSGVSSYEQYF
>TRBV27|TRBJ1-6|.|once
TGTGCCAGCAGTTCAAACAGGGATTCGAATTCACCCCTCCACTTT
CASSSNRDSNSPLHF
>TRBV6-1|TRBJ2-3|TRBD2|.
TGTGCCAGCAGTGAAGCGCTAACTAGCGGCTTCACAGATACGCAGTATTTT
CASSEALTSGFTDTQYF
>TRBV7-8|TRBJ1-5|.|few
TGTGCCAGCAGCTTGCCGGGCCAACGGAGGAGCAATCAGCCCCAGCATTTT
CASSLPGQRRSNQPQHF
>TRBV5-5|TRBJ2-5|TRBD2|once
TGTGCCAGCAGCGCCGAGCGGGGGGGCCGAGAGACCCAGTACTTC
CASSAERGGRETQYF
>TRBV30|TRBJ1-5|.|.
TGTGCCTGGGGCCCGGGGGGGAGCAATCAGCCCCAGCATTTT
CAWGPGGSNQPQHF
>TRBV9|TRBJ1-3|.|.
TGTGCCAGCAGCGTAGACCCCTCGGGGACAAACTCTGGAAACACCATATATTTT
CASSVDPSGTNSGNTIYF
>TRBV13|TRBJ1-6|TRBD1|once
TGTGCCAGCAGCGGGCCAGGACAGGGGGCGGTGGGGGATTCACCCCTCCACTTT
CASSGPGQGAVGDSPLHF
>TRBV4-1|TRBJ1-1|TRBD1|.
TGCGCCAGCAGCCAAGTCGGGACAGGGACCACTGAAGCTTTCTTT
CASSQVGTGTTEAFF
>TRBV3-1/TRBV3-2|TRBJ2-7|.|.
TGTGCCAGCAGCCATACCAAACCAGGCCACGAGCAGTACTTC
CASSHTKPGHEQYF
>TRBV7-3|TRBJ1-2|TRBD1|.
TGTGCCAGCAGCGGACAGGGGTGGGATGGCTACACCTTC
CASSGQGWDGYTF
>TRBV4-3|TRBJ1-5|.|.
TGCGCCAGCAGCCAAGCGGGACTGTCTAATCAGCCCCAGCATTTT
CASSQAGLSNQPQHF
>TRBV18|TRBJ1-1|.|.
TGTGCCAGCTCACCCCAAAAAAACACTGAAGCTTTCTTT
CASSPQKNTEAFF
>TRBV4-1|TRBJ2-5|TRBD1|.
TGCGCCAGCAGCCAAGCAAGGACAGGACAAGAGACCCAGTACTTC
CASSQARTGQETQYF
>TRBV7-9|TRBJ1-5|.|.
TGTGCCAGCAGCGCGGGACTAGTGAATCAGCCCCAGCATTTT
CASSAGLVNQPQHF